The T cell receptor (beta chain) under discussion was sequenced for a study of blood T cells in healthy people across ages (dated by TCRdb to between 2015 and 2016). In terms of the full investigation: In model experiments, template switching captured about one uniquely barcoded TCR beta cDNA molecule for every two T cells. The study measured age-related changes in TCR beta repertoire diversity using deep sequencing normalized with unique cDNA molecular identifiers. The donors were divided into four age groups: young (average around 16 years), middle-aged (roughly 42), aged (under 70) and long-lived (more than 75). For two donors (one aged 18 to 30 and one aged 80 or older), the study analyzed two additional independent replicas of 1 million unique cDNA reads from the same blood draw. Here is what the overall study found, with its caveats: The CMV infection status of donors was not known, potentially confounding age-related changes in expanded clonotypes. Estimates of total diversity based on one million sequenced T cells were regarded as lower bounds and as underestimates. The long-lived group showed more naive CD4+ T cells, fewer expanded clones and increased TCR diversity than the aged group, suggesting age selection. Observed TCR beta diversity correlated strongly with the percentage of naive T cells measured by flow cytometry. Bulk unsorted PBMC profiling prevented conclusive comparison of naive and antigen-experienced compartments. As age increased, observed TCR beta diversity per million T cells dropped in a roughly linear way, and a significant reduction was already evident by age about 40.

The donors were 40 or so Caucasian individuals from Russia, aged roughly 6 to 100 years, who were systemically healthy. Around 10 milliliters of peripheral blood were collected from each donor into EDTA-treated Vacutainer tubes. Ficoll-Paque density-gradient centrifugation was used to isolate PBMCs, with at least 7 million obtained per sample. Total RNA, at least 6 micrograms per sample, was extracted from PBMCs with Trizol reagent. For every donor, an aliquot of PBMCs went through flow cytometry to measure the percentages of naive CD45RAhigh/CD27high T cells. Preparation of the library involved 5' RACE. The reads were generated on an Illumina HiSeq 2500. A second PCR of roughly 7 to 11 cycles was performed with a sample-barcoded 5' primer and a J-beta primer mix. Each TCR beta cDNA molecule received a unique molecular identifier from a template-switch 5' adaptor carrying 12 random nucleotides. Each sample yielded at least 3 million CDR3-containing paired-end reads. All of the RNA was converted into first-strand cDNA using the Mint cDNA synthesis kit, with a TRBC-specific oligonucleotide serving as the primer. Following uracil-DNA glycosylase treatment, a first 18-cycle PCR with universal primers M1SS and BC2_uni_R was performed on all cDNA. The study's own analysis went as follows. For normalization, 1 million high-quality reads, each with a distinct molecular identifier, were randomly selected from each sample. Reads with shared molecular identifiers were discarded instead of being binned into consensus sequences. CDR3 identification, clonotype clustering and error correction used MiTCR with a Q25 quality threshold and the strictest error-elimination algorithm. A nonparametric unseen species model with Euler transformation was used to estimate a lower bound on total TCR beta diversity. TCRdb applied fastp at Q25 and MiXCR to the public reads, then kept only in-frame beta chains. Each CDR3 protein gets just one entry, which takes the most common genes and DNA from the rows behind it. In this record, the V and J calls reflect TCRdb's handling and not the investigators' own analysis. This sample holds about 510,000 distinct CDR3 sequences; about 28% were observed only once. The ten most abundant clones make up about 3.9% of the sample.

On this clonotype itself: Which antigen it targets is not known. Base qualities are not recorded, but no much larger clone differs from it by a single base.

Sequences SGDLS (CDR1) and YYNGEE (CDR2) are obtained from the germline V gene. V is pared back by 4 bases and J by 1 base, with 12 bases lying between the germline termini. The CDR3 has 15 amino acids, counting the end cysteine and phenylalanine. The CDR3 DNA has 45 bases and is translated from base 1. These records were also assigned to another study, of T cells of mothers and their children. According to the second study: Donors were nine systemically healthy Caucasian individuals: three mothers and their six children. cDNA synthesis used all of the extracted RNA, with around 1.4 ug of RNA in each 15 ul reaction. In the second PCR, the M1S primer introduced both the sample barcodes and 2-4 random nucleotides. More than 8 million TCR beta CDR3 reads were obtained from each mother, and roughly 3 million reads were obtained from each child. TCR recombination output is similarly shaped by thymic selection in related and unrelated pairs, with a minor effect exerted by inherited differences. Normalized repertoire overlap in related mother-child pairs was always slightly higher than in unrelated mother-child pairs, but the difference was never significant. No persistent microchimeric T cell clones were found, with a detection sensitivity of 85 to 100 clones per million clonotypes. Deep NGS was used in the study to compare the TCR beta repertoires of mothers and children and to look for features that separate related mother-child pairs from unrelated individuals. The mean age was roughly 44 +/- 4 years for the mothers and around 11 +/- 4 years for the children. After adapter ligation was performed with NEBNext reagents, the libraries were sequenced on an Illumina HiSeq 2000 with 100+100 nt paired-end reads. Mother and child libraries were prepared a month apart and sequenced in separate runs to prevent cross-contamination. Between roughly 450,000 and 2,000,000 distinct TCR beta clonotypes were identified per donor. Naive TCR beta clonotypes were estimated from low-frequency clonotypes matched to each donor's FACS-determined naive share, without sorting.

The chain joins TRBV9 to TRBJ2-1; no D gene call is confident. The sequenced sample consisted of blood. The TCR was taken from a boy younger than 10 in good health. For the CDR3, the sequence is CASSTKEKSYNEQFF. The DNA sequence follows: TGTGCCAGCAGCACCAAAGAGAAGTCCTACAATGAGCAGTTCTTC.